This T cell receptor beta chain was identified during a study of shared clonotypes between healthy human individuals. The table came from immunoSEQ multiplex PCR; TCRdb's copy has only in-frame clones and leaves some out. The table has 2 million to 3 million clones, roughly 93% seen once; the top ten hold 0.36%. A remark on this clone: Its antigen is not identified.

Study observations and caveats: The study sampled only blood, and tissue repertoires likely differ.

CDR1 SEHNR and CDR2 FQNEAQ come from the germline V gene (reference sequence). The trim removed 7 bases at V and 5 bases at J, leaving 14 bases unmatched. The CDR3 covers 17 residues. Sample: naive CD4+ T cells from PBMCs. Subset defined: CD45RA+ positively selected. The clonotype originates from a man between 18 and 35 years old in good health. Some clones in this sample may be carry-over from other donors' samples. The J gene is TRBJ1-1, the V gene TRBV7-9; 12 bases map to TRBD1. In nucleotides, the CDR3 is TGTGCCAGCACCTTTACCGGGACAGGGGGCCTGATTACTGAAGCTTTCTTT. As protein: CASTFTGTGGLITEAFF.